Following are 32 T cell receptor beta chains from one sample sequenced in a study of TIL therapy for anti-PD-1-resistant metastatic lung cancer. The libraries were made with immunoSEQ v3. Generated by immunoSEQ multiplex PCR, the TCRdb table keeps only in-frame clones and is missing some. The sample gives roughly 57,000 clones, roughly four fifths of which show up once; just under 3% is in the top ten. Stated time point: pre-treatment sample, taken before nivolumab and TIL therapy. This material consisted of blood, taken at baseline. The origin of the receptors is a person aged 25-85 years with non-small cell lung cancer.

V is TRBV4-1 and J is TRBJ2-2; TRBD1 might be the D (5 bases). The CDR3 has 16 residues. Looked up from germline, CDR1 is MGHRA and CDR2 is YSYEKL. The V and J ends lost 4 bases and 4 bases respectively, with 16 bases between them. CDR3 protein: CASSPLTDPGTGELFF. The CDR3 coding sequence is TGCGCCAGCAGCCCACTGACAGATCCAGGCACCGGGGAGCTGTTTTTT.

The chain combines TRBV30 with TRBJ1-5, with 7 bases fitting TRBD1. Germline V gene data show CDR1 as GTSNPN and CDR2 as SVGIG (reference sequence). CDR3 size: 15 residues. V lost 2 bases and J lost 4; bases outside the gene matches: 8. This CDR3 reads CAWSIAGQSNQPQHF. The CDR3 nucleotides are TGTGCCTGGAGTATCGCGGGACAGTCAAATCAGCCCCAGCATTTT.

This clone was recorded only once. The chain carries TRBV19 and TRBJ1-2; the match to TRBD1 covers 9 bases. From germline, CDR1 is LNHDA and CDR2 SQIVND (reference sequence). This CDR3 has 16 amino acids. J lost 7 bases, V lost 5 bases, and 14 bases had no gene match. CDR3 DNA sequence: TGTGCCAGTAGTCCTTTGGACCGAACAGGGGGCTTTGGCTACACCTTC. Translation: CASSPLDRTGGFGYTF.

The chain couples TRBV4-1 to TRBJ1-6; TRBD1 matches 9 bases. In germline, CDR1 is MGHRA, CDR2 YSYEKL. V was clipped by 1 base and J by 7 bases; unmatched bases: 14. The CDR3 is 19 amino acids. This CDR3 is CASSQGWPTGGVGNSPLHF. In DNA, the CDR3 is TGCGCCAGCAGCCAAGGCTGGCCGACAGGGGGTGTTGGAAATTCACCCCTCCACTTT.

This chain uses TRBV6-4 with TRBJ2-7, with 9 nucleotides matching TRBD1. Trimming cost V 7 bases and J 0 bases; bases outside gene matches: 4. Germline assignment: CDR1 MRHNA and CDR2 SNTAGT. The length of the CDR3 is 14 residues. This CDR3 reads CASTVGQGSYEQYF. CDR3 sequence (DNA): TGTGCCAGCACCGTGGGACAGGGCTCCTACGAGCAGTACTTC.

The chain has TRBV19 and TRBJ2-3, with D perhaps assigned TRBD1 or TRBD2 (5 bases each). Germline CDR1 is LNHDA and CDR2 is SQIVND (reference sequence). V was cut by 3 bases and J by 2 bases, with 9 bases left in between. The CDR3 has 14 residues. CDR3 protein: CASSMGPSTDTQYF. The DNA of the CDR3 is TGTGCCAGTAGTATGGGACCTTCCACAGATACGCAGTATTTT. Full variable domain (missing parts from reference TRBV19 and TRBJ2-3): DGGITQSPKYLFRKEGQNVTLSCEQNLNHDAMYWYRQDPGQGLRLIYYSQIVNDFQKGDIAEGYSVSREKKESFPLTVTSAQKNPTAFYLCASSMGPSTDTQYFGPGTRLTVL.

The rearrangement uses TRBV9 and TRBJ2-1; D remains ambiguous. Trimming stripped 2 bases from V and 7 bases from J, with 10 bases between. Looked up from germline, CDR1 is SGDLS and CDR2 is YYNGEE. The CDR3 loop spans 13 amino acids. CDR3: CASSVSIWNEQFF. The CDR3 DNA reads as TGTGCCAGCAGCGTTAGCATCTGGAATGAGCAGTTCTTC.

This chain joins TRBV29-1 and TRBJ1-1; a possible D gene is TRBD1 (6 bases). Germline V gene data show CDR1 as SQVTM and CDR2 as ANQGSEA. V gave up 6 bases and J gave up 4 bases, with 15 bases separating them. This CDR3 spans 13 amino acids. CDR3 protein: CSVQAQGGTEAFF. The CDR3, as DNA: TGCAGCGTCCAGGCACAGGGTGGCACTGAAGCTTTCTTT.

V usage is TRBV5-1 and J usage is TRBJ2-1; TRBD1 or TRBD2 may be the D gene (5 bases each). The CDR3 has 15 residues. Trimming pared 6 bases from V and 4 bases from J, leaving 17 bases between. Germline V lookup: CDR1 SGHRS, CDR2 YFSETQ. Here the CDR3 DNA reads TGCGCCAGCAAAAACCAAGACGGGGCTTACAATGAGCAGTTCTTC. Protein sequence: CASKNQDGAYNEQFF. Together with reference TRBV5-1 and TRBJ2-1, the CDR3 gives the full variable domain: KAGVTQTPRYLIKTRGQQVTLSCSPISGHRSVSWYQQTPGQGLQFLFEYFSETQRNKGNFPGRFSGRQFSNSRSEMNVSTLELGDSALYLCASKNQDGAYNEQFFGPGTRLTVL.

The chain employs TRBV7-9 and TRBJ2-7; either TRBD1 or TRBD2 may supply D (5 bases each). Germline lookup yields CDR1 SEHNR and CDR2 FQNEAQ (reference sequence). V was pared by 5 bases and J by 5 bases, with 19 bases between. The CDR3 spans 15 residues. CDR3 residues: CASSPKGTARDEQYF. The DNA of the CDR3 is TGTGCCAGCAGCCCGAAGGGGACGGCCAGGGACGAGCAGTACTTC.

The CDR3 loop reads CASRWGHRYYDTEAFF. The CDR3 region has the DNA TGTGCCAGCCGTTGGGGACATAGGTATTATGACACTGAAGCTTTCTTT. The chain links TRBV6-2 or TRBV6-3 to TRBJ1-1; TRBD1 might be the D (6 bases). CDR1 and CDR2 (germline): MNHEY, SVGEGT. The CDR3 loop spans 16 amino acids. The V end was cut by 8 bases, the J end by 3 bases, with 22 bases between.

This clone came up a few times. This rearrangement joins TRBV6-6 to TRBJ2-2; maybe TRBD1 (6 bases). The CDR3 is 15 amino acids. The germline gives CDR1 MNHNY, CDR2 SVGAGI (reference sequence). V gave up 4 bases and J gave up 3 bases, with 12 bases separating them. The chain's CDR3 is CASSSVDRYTGELFF. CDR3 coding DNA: TGTGCCAGCAGTTCCGTGGACAGATACACCGGGGAGCTGTTTTTT.

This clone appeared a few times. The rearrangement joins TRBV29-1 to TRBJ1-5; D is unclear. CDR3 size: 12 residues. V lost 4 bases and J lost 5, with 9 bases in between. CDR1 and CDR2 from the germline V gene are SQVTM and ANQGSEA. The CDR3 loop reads CSVADVDQPQHF. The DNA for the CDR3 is TGCAGCGTTGCGGACGTCGATCAGCCCCAGCATTTT.

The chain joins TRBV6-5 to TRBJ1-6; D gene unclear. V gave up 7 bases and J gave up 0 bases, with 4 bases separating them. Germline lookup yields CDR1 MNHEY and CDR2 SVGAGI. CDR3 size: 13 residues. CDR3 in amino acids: CASMNSYNSPLHF. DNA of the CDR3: TGTGCCAGCATGAACTCCTATAATTCACCCCTCCACTTT.

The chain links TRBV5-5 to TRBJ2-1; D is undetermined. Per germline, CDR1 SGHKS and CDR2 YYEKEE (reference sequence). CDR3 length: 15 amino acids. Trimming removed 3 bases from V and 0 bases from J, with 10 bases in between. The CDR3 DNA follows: TGTGCCAGCAGCTCCATCACGAGCTCCTACAATGAGCAGTTCTTC. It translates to CASSSITSSYNEQFF.

CDR3 sequence: CASGLGRAEDTQYF. CDR3 bases: TGCGCCAGCGGTTTGGGTAGGGCCGAAGATACGCAGTATTTT. This chain joins TRBV5-1 and TRBJ2-3; D remains ambiguous. Germline V lookup: CDR1 SGHRS, CDR2 YFSETQ. The CDR3 has 14 amino acids. V was trimmed by 7 bases and J by 5 bases, leaving 17 bases between them. Combining the CDR3 with reference TRBV5-1 and TRBJ2-3 gives the whole variable domain KAGVTQTPRYLIKTRGQQVTLSCSPISGHRSVSWYQQTPGQGLQFLFEYFSETQRNKGNFPGRFSGRQFSNSRSEMNVSTLELGDSALYLCASGLGRAEDTQYFGPGTRLTVL.

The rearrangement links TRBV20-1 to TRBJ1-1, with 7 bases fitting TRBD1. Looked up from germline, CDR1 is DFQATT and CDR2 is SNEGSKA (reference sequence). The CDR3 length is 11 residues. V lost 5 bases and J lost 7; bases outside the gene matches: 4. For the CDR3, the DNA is TGCAGTGCTTACAGGGGAGGTGAAGCTTTCTTT. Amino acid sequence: CSAYRGGEAFF.

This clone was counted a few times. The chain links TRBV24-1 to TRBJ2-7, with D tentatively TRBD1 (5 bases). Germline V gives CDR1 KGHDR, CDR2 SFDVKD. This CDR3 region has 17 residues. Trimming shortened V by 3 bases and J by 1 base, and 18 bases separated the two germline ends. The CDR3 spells CATSDGYDSRASYEQYF. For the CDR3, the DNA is TGTGCCACCAGTGATGGGTATGACAGCCGCGCGTCCTACGAGCAGTACTTC.

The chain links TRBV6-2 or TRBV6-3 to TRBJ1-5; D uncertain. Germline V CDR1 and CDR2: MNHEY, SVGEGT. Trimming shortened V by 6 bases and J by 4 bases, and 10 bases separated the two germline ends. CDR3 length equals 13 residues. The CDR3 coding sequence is TGTGCCAGCAGCGCTAGGGCAAATCAGCCCCAGCATTTT. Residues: CASSARANQPQHF.

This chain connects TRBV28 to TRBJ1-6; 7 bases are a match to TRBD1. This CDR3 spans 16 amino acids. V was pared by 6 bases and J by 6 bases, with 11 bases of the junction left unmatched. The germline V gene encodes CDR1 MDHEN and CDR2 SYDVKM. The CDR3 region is CASRTPGTAFNSPLHF. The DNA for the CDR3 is TGTGCCAGCAGGACTCCCGGGACAGCCTTTAATTCACCCCTCCACTTT. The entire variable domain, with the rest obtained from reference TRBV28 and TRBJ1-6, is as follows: DVKVTQSSRYLVKRTGEKVFLECVQDMDHENMFWYRQDPGLGLRLIYFSYDVKMKEKGDIPEGYSVSREKKERFSLILESASTNQTSMYLCASRTPGTAFNSPLHFGNGTRLTVT.

The CDR3 region is CASSQAAGGYQVEQYF. The CDR3 region has the DNA TGTGCCAGCAGCCAAGCAGCGGGGGGGTATCAGGTCGAGCAGTACTTC. The rearrangement links TRBV4-2 to TRBJ2-7, with 10 bases that match TRBD2. The junction had 9 bases not matched to a gene; V was cut back by 1 base and J by 6 bases. The CDR3 totals 16 residues. Germline CDR1 and CDR2: LGHNA and YNFKEQ.

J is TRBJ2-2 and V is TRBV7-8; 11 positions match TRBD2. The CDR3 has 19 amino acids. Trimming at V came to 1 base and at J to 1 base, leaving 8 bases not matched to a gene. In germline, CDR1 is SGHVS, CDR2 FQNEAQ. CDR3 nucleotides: TGTGCCAGCAGCTTAGACTACCTGGGACTAGCGGAGAACACCGGGGAGCTGTTTTTT. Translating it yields CASSLDYLGLAENTGELFF.

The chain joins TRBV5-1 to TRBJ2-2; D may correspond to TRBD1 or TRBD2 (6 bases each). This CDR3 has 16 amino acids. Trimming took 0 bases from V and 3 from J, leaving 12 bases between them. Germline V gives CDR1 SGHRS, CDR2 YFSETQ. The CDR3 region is CASSLAVRGDTGELFF. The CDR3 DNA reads TGCGCCAGCAGCTTGGCCGTTAGGGGGGACACCGGGGAGCTGTTTTTT.

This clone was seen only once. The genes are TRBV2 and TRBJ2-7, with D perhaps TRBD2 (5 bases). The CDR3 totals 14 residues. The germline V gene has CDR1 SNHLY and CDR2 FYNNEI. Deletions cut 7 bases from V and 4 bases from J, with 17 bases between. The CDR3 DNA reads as TGTGCCAGCACCGACCGGGATCCATCATACGAGCAGTACTTC. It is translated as CASTDRDPSYEQYF.

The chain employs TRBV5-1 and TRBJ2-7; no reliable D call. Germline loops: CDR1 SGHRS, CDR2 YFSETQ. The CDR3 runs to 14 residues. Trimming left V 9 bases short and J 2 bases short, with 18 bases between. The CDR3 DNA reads TGCGCCATCACGACTCGAAGAAGCCCCTACGAGCAGTACTTC. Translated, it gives CAITTRRSPYEQYF.

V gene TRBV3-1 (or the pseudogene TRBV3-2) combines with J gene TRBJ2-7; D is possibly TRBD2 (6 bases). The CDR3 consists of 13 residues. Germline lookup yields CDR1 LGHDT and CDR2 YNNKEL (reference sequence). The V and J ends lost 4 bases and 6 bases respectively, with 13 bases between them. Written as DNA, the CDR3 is TGTGCCAGCAGCCTGACTAGATTCGGCGAGCAGTACTTC. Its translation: CASSLTRFGEQYF.

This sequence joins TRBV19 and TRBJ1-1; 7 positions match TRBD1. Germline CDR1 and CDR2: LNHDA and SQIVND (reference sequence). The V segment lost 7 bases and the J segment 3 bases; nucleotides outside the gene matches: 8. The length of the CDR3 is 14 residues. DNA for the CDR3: TGTGCCAGTACCCCGACAGGGTTCTACACTGAAGCTTTCTTT. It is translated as CASTPTGFYTEAFF. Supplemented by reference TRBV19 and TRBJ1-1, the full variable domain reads DGGITQSPKYLFRKEGQNVTLSCEQNLNHDAMYWYRQDPGQGLRLIYYSQIVNDFQKGDIAEGYSVSREKKESFPLTVTSAQKNPTAFYLCASTPTGFYTEAFFGQGTRLTVV.

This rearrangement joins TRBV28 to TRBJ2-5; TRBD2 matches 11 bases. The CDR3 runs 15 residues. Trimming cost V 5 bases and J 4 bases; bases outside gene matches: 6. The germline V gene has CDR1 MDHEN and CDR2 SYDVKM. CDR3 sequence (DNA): TGTGCCAGCAGTCAGGGACTAGCGGAACGAGAGACCCAGTACTTC. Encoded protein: CASSQGLAERETQYF.

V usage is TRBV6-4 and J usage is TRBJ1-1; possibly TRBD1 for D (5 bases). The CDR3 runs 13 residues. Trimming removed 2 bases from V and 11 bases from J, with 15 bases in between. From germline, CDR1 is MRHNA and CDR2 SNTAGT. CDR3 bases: TGTGCCAGCAGTGACGATGGGGCCAAGGCGGCTTTCTTT. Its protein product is CASSDDGAKAAFF.

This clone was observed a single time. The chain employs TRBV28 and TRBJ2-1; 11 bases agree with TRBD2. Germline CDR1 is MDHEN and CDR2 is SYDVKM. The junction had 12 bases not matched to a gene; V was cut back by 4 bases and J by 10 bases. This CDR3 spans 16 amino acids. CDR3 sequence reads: CASSSRGSGRDGEQFF. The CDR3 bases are TGTGCCAGCAGTTCCCGGGGTAGCGGGAGGGATGGGGAGCAGTTCTTC.

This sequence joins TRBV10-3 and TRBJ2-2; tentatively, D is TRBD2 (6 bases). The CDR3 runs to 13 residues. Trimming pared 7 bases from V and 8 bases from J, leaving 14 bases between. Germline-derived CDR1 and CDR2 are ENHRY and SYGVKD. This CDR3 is CAIKGREEGELFF. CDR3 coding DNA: TGTGCCATCAAAGGGCGGGAAGAGGGGGAGCTGTTTTTT.

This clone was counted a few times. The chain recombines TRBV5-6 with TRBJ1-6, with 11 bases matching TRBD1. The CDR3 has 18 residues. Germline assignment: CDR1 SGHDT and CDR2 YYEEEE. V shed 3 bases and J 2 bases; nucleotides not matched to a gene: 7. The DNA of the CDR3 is TGTGCCAGCAGCTACCCACCGGGACAGGGGGCCTATAATTCACCCCTCCACTTT. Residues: CASSYPPGQGAYNSPLHF.